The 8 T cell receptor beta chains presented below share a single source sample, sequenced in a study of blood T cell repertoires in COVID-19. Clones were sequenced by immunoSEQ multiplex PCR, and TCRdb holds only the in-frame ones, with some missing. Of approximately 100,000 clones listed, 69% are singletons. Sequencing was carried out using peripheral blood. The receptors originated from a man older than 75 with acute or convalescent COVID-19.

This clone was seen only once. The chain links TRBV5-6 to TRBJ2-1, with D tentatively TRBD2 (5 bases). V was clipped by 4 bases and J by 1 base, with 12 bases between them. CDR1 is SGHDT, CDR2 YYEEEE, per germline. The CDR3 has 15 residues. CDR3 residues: CASSRPAESYNEQFF. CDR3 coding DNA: TGTGCCAGCAGCCGTCCAGCGGAGTCCTACAATGAGCAGTTCTTC.

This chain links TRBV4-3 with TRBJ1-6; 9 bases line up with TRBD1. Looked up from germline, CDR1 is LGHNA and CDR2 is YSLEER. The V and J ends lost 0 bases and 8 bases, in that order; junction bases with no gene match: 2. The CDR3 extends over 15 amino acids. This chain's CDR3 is CASSQDRTGDSPLHF. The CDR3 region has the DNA TGCGCCAGCAGCCAAGATAGGACAGGGGATTCACCCCTCCACTTT.

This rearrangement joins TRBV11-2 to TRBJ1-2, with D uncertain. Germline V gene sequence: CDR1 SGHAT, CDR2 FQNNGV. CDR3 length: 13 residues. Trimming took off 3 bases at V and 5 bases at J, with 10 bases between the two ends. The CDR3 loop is CASSFGRPYGYTF. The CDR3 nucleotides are TGTGCCAGCAGCTTCGGGAGGCCATATGGCTACACCTTC.

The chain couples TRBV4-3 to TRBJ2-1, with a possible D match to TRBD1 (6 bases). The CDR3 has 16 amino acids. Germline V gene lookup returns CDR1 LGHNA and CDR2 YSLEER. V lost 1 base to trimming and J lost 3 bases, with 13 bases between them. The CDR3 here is CASSQGSGTFYNEQFF. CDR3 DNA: TGCGCCAGCAGCCAAGGGTCTGGGACATTCTACAATGAGCAGTTCTTC.

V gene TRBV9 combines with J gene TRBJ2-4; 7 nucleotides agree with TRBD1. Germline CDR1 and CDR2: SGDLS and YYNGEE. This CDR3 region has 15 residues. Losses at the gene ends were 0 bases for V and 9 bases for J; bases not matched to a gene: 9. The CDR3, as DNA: TGTGCCAGCAGCGTAGGCGGTTCAGGGGGAATCATTCAGTACTTC. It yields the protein CASSVGGSGGIIQYF.

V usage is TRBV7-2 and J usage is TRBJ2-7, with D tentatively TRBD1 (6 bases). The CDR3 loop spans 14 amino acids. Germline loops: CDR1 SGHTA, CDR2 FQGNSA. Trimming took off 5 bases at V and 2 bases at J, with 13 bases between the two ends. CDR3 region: CASSGQQGPYEQYF. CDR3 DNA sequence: TGTGCCAGCAGCGGACAACAGGGCCCCTACGAGCAGTACTTC.

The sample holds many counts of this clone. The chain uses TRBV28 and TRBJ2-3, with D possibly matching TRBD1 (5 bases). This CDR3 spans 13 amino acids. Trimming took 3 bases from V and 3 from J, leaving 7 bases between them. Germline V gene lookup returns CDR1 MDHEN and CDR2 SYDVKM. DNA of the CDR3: TGTGCCAGCAGTTTGCCAGGGACAGATACGCAGTATTTT. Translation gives CASSLPGTDTQYF.

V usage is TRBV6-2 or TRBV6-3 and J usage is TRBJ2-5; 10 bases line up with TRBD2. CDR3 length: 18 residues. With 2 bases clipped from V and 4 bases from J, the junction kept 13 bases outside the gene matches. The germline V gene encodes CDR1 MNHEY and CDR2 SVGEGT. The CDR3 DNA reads TGTGCCAGCAGTTACGCTCACTCTAGCGGGAGAAGCTCAGAGACCCAGTACTTC. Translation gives CASSYAHSSGRSSETQYF.